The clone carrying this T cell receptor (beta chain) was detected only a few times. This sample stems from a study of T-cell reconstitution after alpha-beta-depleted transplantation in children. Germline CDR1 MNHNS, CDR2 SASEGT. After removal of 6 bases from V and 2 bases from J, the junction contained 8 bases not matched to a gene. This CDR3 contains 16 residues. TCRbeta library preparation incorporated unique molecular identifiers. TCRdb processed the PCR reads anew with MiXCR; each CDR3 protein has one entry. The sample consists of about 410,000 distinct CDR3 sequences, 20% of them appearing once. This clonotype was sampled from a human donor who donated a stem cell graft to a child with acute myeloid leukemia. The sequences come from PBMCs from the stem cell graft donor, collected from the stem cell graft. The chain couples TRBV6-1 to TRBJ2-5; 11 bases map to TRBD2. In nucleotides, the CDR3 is TGTGCCAGCAGCCGCATAGCGGGAGGGTCACAAGAGACCCAGTACTTC. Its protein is CASSRIAGGSQETQYF.